The 32 T cell receptor beta chains reported below all come from one sample, sequenced in a study of blood T cell repertoires in COVID-19. The assay was immunoSEQ multiplex PCR, and TCRdb's table has in-frame clones only and misses some. The table has roughly 140,000 clones, 76% seen once. What was sequenced was peripheral blood. The receptors come from a woman aged 80 or older with acute or convalescent COVID-19.

The chain combines TRBV10-3 with TRBJ2-7; maybe TRBD1 (6 bases). The V end was cut by 0 bases, the J end by 10 bases, with 16 bases between. CDR3 size: 14 residues. Germline V gives CDR1 ENHRY, CDR2 SYGVKD. The CDR3 is CAISESYGTRDQYF. CDR3 DNA: TGTGCCATCAGTGAGTCCTACGGGACACGGGATCAGTACTTC.

This rearrangement joins TRBV7-9 to TRBJ2-1; 14 bases match TRBD2. V trimming: 4 bases; J trimming: 6 bases; junction bases outside the gene matches: 5. The CDR3 sequence is 16 residues long. Germline CDR1 SEHNR, CDR2 FQNEAQ (reference sequence). The CDR3: CASSSRGLAGGNEQFF. CDR3 DNA sequence: TGTGCCAGCAGCTCAAGAGGACTAGCGGGAGGCAATGAGCAGTTCTTC. The variable domain in full, completed from reference TRBV7-9 and TRBJ2-1, reads DTGVSQNPRHKITKRGQNVTFRCDPISEHNRLYWYRQTLGQGPEFLTYFQNEAQLEKSRLLSDRFSAERPKGSFSTLEIQRTEQGDSAMYLCASSSRGLAGGNEQFFGPGTRLTVL.

The chain carries TRBV5-4 and TRBJ2-7, with 8 nucleotides matching TRBD2. The length of the CDR3 is 14 residues. Unmatched junction bases numbered 9, after V lost 4 bases and J lost 6 bases. From germline, CDR1 is SGHNT and CDR2 YYREEE (reference sequence). Here the CDR3 DNA reads TGTGCCAGCAGCCCGGGGGGGATTACAGGCGAGCAGTACTTC. It yields the protein CASSPGGITGEQYF.

J is TRBJ1-2 and V is TRBV2; the match to TRBD1 covers 9 bases. CDR3 length: 15 amino acids. Germline CDR1 and CDR2: SNHLY and FYNNEI. The junction had 4 bases not matched to a gene; V was cut back by 5 bases and J by 0 bases. The CDR3 sequence: CASSSRQGANYGYTF. The DNA of the CDR3 is TGTGCCAGCAGTTCCAGACAGGGGGCTAACTATGGCTACACCTTC.

The chain combines TRBV7-2 with TRBJ2-2; 7 bases line up with TRBD2. The CDR3 loop spans 14 amino acids. After removal of 5 bases from V and 7 bases from J, the junction contained 7 bases not matched to a gene. Germline CDR1 is SGHTA and CDR2 is FQGNSA. CDR3: CASSPRGFGGELFF. The CDR3 DNA follows: TGTGCCAGCAGCCCGCGGGGGTTTGGCGGGGAGCTGTTTTTT.

The gene calls are TRBV5-4 and TRBJ2-7; 10 bases are a match to TRBD1. Germline V gives CDR1 SGHNT, CDR2 YYREEE (reference sequence). This CDR3 is built from 14 residues. The V and J ends lost 2 bases and 4 bases, in that order; junction bases with no gene match: 3. CDR3 nucleotide sequence: TGTGCCAGCAGCTTAGACAGGGGGCCTTACGAGCAGTACTTC. This sequence encodes CASSLDRGPYEQYF. Variable domain in full (rest from reference TRBV5-4 and TRBJ2-7): ETGVTQSPTHLIKTRGQQVTLRCSSQSGHNTVSWYQQALGQGPQFIFQYYREEENGRGNFPPRFSGLQFPNYSSELNVNALELDDSALYLCASSLDRGPYEQYFGPGTRLTVT.

Only a few counts were recorded for this clone. The V gene is TRBV30, the J gene TRBJ2-7, with a tentative D call TRBD1 (6 bases). This CDR3 is built from 15 residues. The germline V gene has CDR1 GTSNPN and CDR2 SVGIG (reference sequence). The ends were cut back, 2 bases at V and 2 bases at J, with 16 bases in the middle. The CDR3 region has the DNA TGTGCCTGGAGTCCCCGAACAGGGACCCCCTACGAGCAGTACTTC. Protein product: CAWSPRTGTPYEQYF.

The table lists this clone with a count of one. The chain has TRBV29-1 and TRBJ1-2, with D possibly matching TRBD1 (5 bases). V dropped 6 bases and J dropped 4 bases, with 15 bases sitting between them. Looked up from germline, CDR1 is SQVTM and CDR2 is ANQGSEA. The CDR3 has 13 amino acids. The CDR3 protein is CSVEKAGRYGYTF. The CDR3 region has the DNA TGCAGCGTGGAAAAAGCAGGGCGCTATGGCTACACCTTC.

The rearrangement links TRBV6-5 to TRBJ2-3; the match to TRBD1 covers 10 bases. Germline V gene data show CDR1 as MNHEY and CDR2 as SVGAGI. This CDR3 has 16 residues. The V gene end was trimmed by 2 bases and the J gene end by 2 bases; junction bases not matched to a gene: 4. The CDR3 region has the DNA TGTGCCAGCAGTTACGGGACAGGGGCCGACACAGATACGCAGTATTTT. Amino acids: CASSYGTGADTDTQYF.

The chain has TRBV9 and TRBJ2-7; tentative D call: TRBD1 (6 bases). Trimming removed 4 bases from V and 2 bases from J, with 13 bases in between. The CDR3 runs to 14 residues. Germline values: CDR1 SGDLS, CDR2 YYNGEE. As DNA, the CDR3 is TGTGCCAGCAGCCTTTCGACAGGAGCCTACGAGCAGTACTTC. Translating gives CASSLSTGAYEQYF.

The chain uses TRBV7-9 and TRBJ1-5, with 8 bases matching TRBD1. The ends lost 3 bases at V and 2 bases at J; junction bases unmatched: 3. CDR1 and CDR2 (germline): SEHNR, FQNEAQ (reference sequence). The CDR3 has 15 residues. CDR3 nucleotide sequence: TGTGCCAGCAGCTTTCGACAGGGGCGCAATCAGCCCCAGCATTTT. Protein product: CASSFRQGRNQPQHF.

This clone was counted only a few times. J is TRBJ1-6 and V is TRBV2, with 8 bases aligning to TRBD1. This CDR3 is built from 14 residues. V was clipped by 6 bases and J by 9 bases; unmatched bases: 7. The germline gives CDR1 SNHLY, CDR2 FYNNEI. In nucleotides, the CDR3 is TGTGCCAGCAGCGACAGGGGACGGGGTTCACCCCTCCACTTT. Protein: CASSDRGRGSPLHF.

This clone was seen just once. The J gene is TRBJ1-1, the V gene TRBV7-2; unclear D gene. CDR1 is SGHTA, CDR2 FQGNSA, per germline. The CDR3 runs 14 residues. Trimming left V 2 bases short and J 8 bases short, with 15 bases between. The CDR3 spells CASSLLGLWREAFF. CDR3 sequence (DNA): TGTGCCAGCAGCTTATTGGGTTTGTGGAGGGAAGCTTTCTTT. The full variable domain, its missing parts supplied by reference TRBV7-2 and TRBJ1-1, is GAGVSQSPSNKVTEKGKDVELRCDPISGHTALYWYRQSLGQGLEFLIYFQGNSAPDKSGLPSDRFSAERTGGSVSTLTIQRTQQEDSAVYLCASSLLGLWREAFFGQGTRLTVV.

This clone has a handful of counts. The V and J genes are TRBV7-9 and TRBJ2-5; 8 positions match TRBD1. V was pared by 5 bases and J by 5 bases, with 7 bases of the junction left unmatched. Germline-derived CDR1 and CDR2 are SEHNR and FQNEAQ (reference sequence). This CDR3 is 14 amino acids long. The CDR3 spells CASSRGQVTETQYF. The CDR3 bases are TGTGCCAGCAGCCGGGGACAGGTTACGGAGACCCAGTACTTC.

This chain connects TRBV24-1 to TRBJ2-3; 8 bases agree with TRBD2. CDR3 size: 16 residues. Germline CDR1 and CDR2: KGHDR and SFDVKD. The ends lost 2 bases at V and 6 bases at J; junction bases unmatched: 9. The CDR3 reads CATSDSGIAGIDTQYF. DNA of the CDR3: TGTGCCACCAGTGATTCGGGGATAGCGGGGATTGATACGCAGTATTTT.

The chain carries TRBV7-9 and TRBJ1-5; D might be TRBD1 (6 bases). V shed 5 bases and J shed 2 bases, with 13 bases lying between them. This CDR3 is 15 amino acids long. Germline assignment: CDR1 SEHNR and CDR2 FQNEAQ (reference sequence). The CDR3 loop is CASSPGQLGNQPQHF. The CDR3 DNA is TGTGCCAGCAGCCCAGGACAGTTGGGCAATCAGCCCCAGCATTTT.

This chain connects TRBV7-8 to TRBJ1-2, with D perhaps matching TRBD1 (6 bases). Per the germline V gene, CDR1 is SGHVS and CDR2 is FQNEAQ. The length of the CDR3 is 15 residues. V was trimmed by 2 bases and J by 6 bases, leaving 16 bases between them. The CDR3 here is CASSLWAGETNGYTF. The CDR3 DNA reads TGTGCCAGCAGCTTATGGGCAGGGGAAACCAATGGCTACACCTTC.

V usage is TRBV7-3 and J usage is TRBJ2-6; possible D gene TRBD1, 6 bases. V lost 3 bases and J 4 bases, leaving 10 bases between the germline ends. The germline CDR1 and CDR2 sequences are SGHTA and FQGTGA. This CDR3 spans 15 amino acids. CDR3 sequence: CASSLGQPGANVLTF. The CDR3, as DNA: TGTGCCAGCAGCTTGGGACAACCCGGGGCCAACGTCCTGACTTTC.

This clone was seen only a few times. CDR3 amino acids: CASSPNRDSYEQYF. CDR3 nucleotides: TGTGCCAGCAGCCCCAACAGGGACTCCTACGAGCAGTACTTC. The gene calls are TRBV7-8 and TRBJ2-7; perhaps TRBD1 as D (6 bases). CDR1 is SGHVS, CDR2 FQNEAQ, per germline. This CDR3 is 14 amino acids long. The V end lost 5 bases, the J end lost 0 bases, and 11 bases lay between the germline ends. Complete variable domain (other parts from reference TRBV7-8 and TRBJ2-7): GAGVSQSPRYKVAKRGQDVALRCDPISGHVSLFWYQQALGQGPEFLTYFQNEAQLDKSGLPSDRFFAERPEGSVSTLKIQRTQQEDSAVYLCASSPNRDSYEQYFGPGTRLTVT.

This clone was observed a handful of times. The chain employs TRBV19 and TRBJ1-5; 9 nucleotides match TRBD1. This CDR3 region has 14 residues. Looked up from germline, CDR1 is LNHDA and CDR2 is SQIVND (reference sequence). J lost 4 bases, V lost 4 bases, and 2 bases had no gene match. This CDR3 is CASSTGQGNQPQHF. The CDR3 bases are TGTGCCAGTAGTACGGGACAGGGTAATCAGCCCCAGCATTTT.

This chain connects TRBV12-3 or TRBV12-4 to TRBJ1-1; D remains ambiguous. The CDR3 covers 13 residues. With 5 bases removed from V and 13 bases from J, the gap between germline ends came to 20 bases. CDR3 loop: CASSLRGNSIVFF. CDR3 DNA: TGTGCCAGCAGTCTCCGAGGGAATTCTATCGTTTTCTTT.

The chain has TRBV6-1 and TRBJ1-5; D not resolved. CDR1 and CDR2 from the germline V gene are MNHNS and SASEGT. Trimming removed 2 bases at V and 2 bases at J, with 10 bases between. CDR3 length equals 15 residues. The DNA of the CDR3 is TGTGCCAGCAGTGAAACCGACGGGGGCAATCAGCCCCAGCATTTT. Protein: CASSETDGGNQPQHF.

The chain has TRBV5-4 and TRBJ1-3; a possible D gene is TRBD1 (6 bases). Germline V CDR1 and CDR2: SGHNT, YYREEE (reference sequence). CDR3 length: 16 residues. The V end was cut by 2 bases, the J end by 2 bases, with 14 bases between. The CDR3 reads CASSFGQGSTGNTIYF. The CDR3 bases are TGTGCCAGCAGCTTTGGGCAGGGGAGCACTGGAAACACCATATATTTT.

This rearrangement joins TRBV6-5 to TRBJ1-2; the match to TRBD1 covers 8 bases. The ends lost 10 bases at V and 3 bases at J; junction bases unmatched: 13. CDR1 and CDR2 (germline): MNHEY, SVGAGI. This CDR3 spans 15 amino acids. The CDR3 loop is CATTTGADNDYGYTF. The DNA of the CDR3 is TGTGCCACGACGACAGGGGCAGACAATGACTATGGCTACACCTTC.

V usage is TRBV6-5 and J usage is TRBJ1-2; 7 nucleotides match TRBD1. The CDR3 is 14 amino acids. Germline V CDR1 and CDR2: MNHEY, SVGAGI. V lost 7 bases, J lost 4 bases, and 9 bases stayed unmatched. The CDR3 nucleotides are TGTGCCAGCACCCGAGGGGGCGCCAGCTATGGCTACACCTTC. This codes for CASTRGGASYGYTF.

The chain recombines TRBV11-2 with TRBJ2-3; 9 bases agree with TRBD2. Trimming at V came to 2 bases and at J to 0 bases, leaving 9 bases not matched to a gene. This CDR3 is 18 amino acids long. Germline CDR1 is SGHAT and CDR2 is FQNNGV. CDR3 region: CASSLRGGASGSTDTQYF. CDR3 DNA: TGTGCCAGCAGCTTACGCGGGGGGGCCAGTGGAAGCACAGATACGCAGTATTTT.

J is TRBJ2-2 and V is TRBV7-6, with D tentatively TRBD1 (8 bases). CDR3 length: 16 amino acids. With 5 bases removed from V and 2 bases from J, the gap between germline ends came to 15 bases. The germline V gene encodes CDR1 SGHVS and CDR2 FNYEAQ. CDR3 in amino acids: CASSKQGGKNTGELFF. CDR3 bases: TGTGCCAGCAGCAAACAGGGGGGGAAAAACACCGGGGAGCTGTTTTTT.

This rearrangement joins TRBV6-5 to TRBJ2-5, with D unresolved. The CDR3 loop spans 14 amino acids. V gave up 6 bases and J gave up 5 bases, with 16 bases separating them. Germline V CDR1 and CDR2: MNHEY, SVGAGI. The DNA of the CDR3 is TGTGCCAGCAGGACCGTACAGTCGGCGGAGACCCAGTACTTC. This encodes CASRTVQSAETQYF.

The chain links TRBV6-6 to TRBJ1-5; D perhaps matches TRBD1 (5 bases). The ends were cut back, 8 bases at V and 6 bases at J, with 14 bases in the middle. The CDR3 has 13 amino acids. Germline V gene sequence: CDR1 MNHNY, CDR2 SVGAGI (reference sequence). In DNA form, the CDR3 reads TGTGCCAGCGTAAAAACGGGGGGTCAGCCCCAGCATTTT. Its translation is CASVKTGGQPQHF.

This rearrangement joins TRBV5-6 to TRBJ1-4, with TRBD1 matching 7 bases. Germline CDR1 reads SGHDT; CDR2 reads YYEEEE. V lost 3 bases and J lost 5; bases outside the gene matches: 10. CDR3 length: 16 residues. The CDR3 DNA is TGTGCCAGCAGCTATGGGACAGTGGTGTTGAATGAAAAACTGTTTTTT. This codes for CASSYGTVVLNEKLFF. The full variable domain, in which reference TRBV5-6 and TRBJ1-4 provide the parts outside the CDR3, is DAGVTQSPTHLIKTRGQQVTLRCSPKSGHDTVSWYQQALGQGPQFIFQYYEEEERQRGNFPDRFSGHQFPNYSSELNVNALLLGDSALYLCASSYGTVVLNEKLFFGSGTQLSVL.

The chain recombines TRBV19 with TRBJ2-2; 7 nucleotides line up with TRBD1. The CDR3 covers 14 residues. CDR1 LNHDA and CDR2 SQIVND come from the germline V gene (reference sequence). J lost 1 base, V lost 7 bases, and 3 bases had no gene match. CDR3 bases: TGTGCCAGTATAAGGACAGGGAACACCGGGGAGCTGTTTTTT. Translating gives CASIRTGNTGELFF.

V usage is TRBV5-1 and J usage is TRBJ2-1; 9 bases are shared with TRBD2. Per the germline V gene, CDR1 is SGHRS and CDR2 is YFSETQ. The CDR3 covers 16 residues. With 4 bases clipped from V and 0 bases from J, the junction kept 5 bases outside the gene matches. The CDR3 coding sequence is TGCGCCAGCAGCGGCAATAGCGGGAGCTCCTACAATGAGCAGTTCTTC. The encoded protein is CASSGNSGSSYNEQFF. Using reference TRBV5-1 and TRBJ2-1 for the parts outside the CDR3, the full variable domain is KAGVTQTPRYLIKTRGQQVTLSCSPISGHRSVSWYQQTPGQGLQFLFEYFSETQRNKGNFPGRFSGRQFSNSRSEMNVSTLELGDSALYLCASSGNSGSSYNEQFFGPGTRLTVL.